The clone carrying this T cell receptor beta chain showed up just a few times. The antigen is not known. The data belong to a study of vaccination and CD4 T cells after COVID-19. Study results and limitations: Recorded median SARS-CoV-2-reactive clonotype numbers increased from about 20 to 38 without reaching significance.

Oncomine TCR Beta short-read sequencing was applied to DNA from cultured CD4+ T cells. TCRdb re-derived calls from the PCR reads in MiXCR, one entry per CDR3 protein. Altogether around 7,000 distinct CDR3 sequences are present, more than 65% being singletons, with the ten largest covering about a third. Treatment specified: roughly 11-day PBMC culture with coronavirus spike peptide pools or control peptides (ViraFEST assay). Researchers collected the unexposed donor's CD4+ T cells before the COVID-19 pandemic (2011-2018). Peptide-pool expansion of antigen-specific T cells preceded TCR sequencing in ViraFEST. V lost 5 bases and J 0 bases, leaving 16 bases between the germline ends. The CDR3 length is 16 residues. Germline V gene sequence: CDR1 SGHTA, CDR2 FQGNSA.

The chain recombines TRBV7-2 with TRBJ1-1; D may be TRBD1 (5 bases). The sequenced sample was CD4+ T cells from blood, cultured in vitro. The TCR sequence derives from a human donor in good health. For the CDR3, the DNA is TGTGCCAGCAGCCCCAACCGTGGGGGTTTGAACACTGAAGCTTTCTTT. This gives the protein CASSPNRGGLNTEAFF.